The T cell receptor beta chain under discussion was sequenced for a study of human CD8 memory T cell subsets. By negative magnetic separation, total CD8+ T cells were enriched. The source of the RNA was duplicate vials containing some 140,000 sorted CD8+ T cells for each subset. This CDR3 has 15 amino acids. Germline V gene data show CDR1 as SGHRS and CDR2 as YFSETQ. Libraries of TCR beta chains were produced by 5' RACE (UMI-labeled). No DNA is given; TCRdb re-called the 5' RACE reads and lists each CDR3 protein once. The record lists under 6,000 distinct CDR3 sequences, of which the ten most abundant hold around 30%.

The clonotype comes from a human donor in good health. The sample was CD8+ effector memory T cells (TEM) sorted from PBMCs. Subset in this sample: effector memory CD8 T cells, CCR7- CD45RO+ CD95+. V gene TRBV5-1 combines with J gene TRBJ2-1; the D call of TRBD2 rests on TCRdb alone, since no DNA is present to check it. CDR3: CASSLEGGTNNEQFF.